This TCR beta chain was observed in a study of early T cells in non-severe SARS-CoV-2 infection. Overall study context: With bulk RNA from unsorted whole blood as input, sequencing yielded unpaired chains. Broader study findings: Matching results from VDJdb favored anti-spike CD8 responses, leaving private and CD4 specificities undetected.

The CDR3 is 12 amino acids. The germline CDR1 and CDR2 sequences are GTSNPN and SVGIG (reference sequence). V dropped 3 bases and J dropped 10 bases, with 13 bases sitting between them. A few counts support this clonotype. Its antigen is still unknown. The TCR library protocol attached unique molecular identifiers to the individual cDNA molecules. MiXCR, applied by TCRdb to the 5' RACE reads, yields one record per CDR3 protein. Of 50,000 to 80,000 distinct CDR3 sequences listed, just under 5% are singletons. The sample taken for sequencing was whole blood. The chain combines TRBV30 with TRBJ2-1; D is unclear. The sequence came from an adult who was a healthcare worker with PCR-confirmed SARS-CoV-2 infection or an uninfected control (not recorded which). In nucleotides, the CDR3 is TGTGCCTGGAGGGAAAGTCACGGAGAGCAGTTCTTC. Protein: CAWRESHGEQFF.